The rows below give T cell receptor beta chains drawn from one sample of a study of blood T cell repertoires in COVID-19. Method: immunoSEQ multiplex PCR; TCRdb's copy keeps in-frame clones and lacks some. The data contain over 200,000 clones, 83% of them singletons. Input material: peripheral blood. The origin of the receptors is a woman aged 30 to 39 with COVID-19, enrolled during active disease. The CDR3 runs from the conserved cysteine through the conserved F or W. D genes are given only for firm matches. Rows give clone size only sometimes, using once, few, many, or a class for an expanded clone.

v_gene	abundance	d_gene	j_gene	CDR3aa	CDR3nt
TRBV6-5	NA	NA	TRBJ2-1	CASSYGRGGLNEQFF	TGTGCCAGCAGTTACGGCCGCGGGGGCCTTAATGAGCAGTTCTTC
TRBV7-9	NA	NA	TRBJ2-5	CASSLSRERETQYF	TGTGCCAGCAGCTTAAGCAGGGAACGAGAGACCCAGTACTTC
TRBV19	NA	NA	TRBJ1-5	CASSPTGTINQPQHF	TGTGCCAGTAGTCCCACAGGGACTATTAATCAGCCCCAGCATTTT
TRBV5-1	NA	TRBD1	TRBJ1-1	CASSLRDRATEAFF	TGCGCCAGCAGCTTGAGGGACAGGGCCACTGAAGCTTTCTTT
TRBV24-1	NA	NA	TRBJ2-3	CATSVSGQGRTDTQYF	TGTGCCACCAGTGTATCGGGGCAGGGGCGCACAGATACGCAGTATTTT
TRBV7-9	once	NA	TRBJ1-2	CASSLDSGYGYTF	TGTGCCAGCAGCTTGGACAGCGGCTATGGCTACACCTTC
TRBV9	NA	TRBD1	TRBJ2-3	CASSVYGQGGDTQYF	TGTGCCAGCAGCGTATATGGACAGGGGGGAGATACGCAGTATTTT
TRBV18	NA	TRBD2	TRBJ2-3	CASSPGTSGRAPDTQYF	TGTGCCAGCTCACCTGGGACTAGCGGGAGGGCCCCAGATACGCAGTATTTT
TRBV7-7	few	TRBD2	TRBJ2-7	CASSPRTSGRTYEQYF	TGTGCCAGCAGCCCCCGGACTAGCGGGAGGACCTACGAGCAGTACTTC
TRBV3-1/TRBV3-2	NA	NA	TRBJ2-7	CASSQEGYRGAYEQYF	TGTGCCAGCAGCCAAGAAGGATACCGGGGTGCCTACGAGCAGTACTTC
TRBV5-4	NA	NA	TRBJ2-5	CAGGAGQETQYF	TGTGCCGGGGGGGCAGGGCAAGAGACCCAGTACTTC
TRBV27	NA	TRBD1	TRBJ1-1	CASSPRQGNPEAFF	TGTGCCAGCAGCCCGAGACAGGGTAACCCTGAAGCTTTCTTT
TRBV27	NA	TRBD2	TRBJ2-3	CASSLLAGDDKDTQYF	TGTGCCAGCAGTTTACTAGCGGGAGACGATAAAGATACGCAGTATTTT
TRBV30	once	NA	TRBJ1-5	CAWTEARLNQPQHF	TGTGCCTGGACGGAGGCGCGACTAAATCAGCCCCAGCATTTT
TRBV5-6	NA	NA	TRBJ1-1	CASSLRGINTEAFF	TGTGCCAGCAGCTTGCGGGGGATAAACACTGAAGCTTTCTTT
TRBV28	NA	NA	TRBJ1-5	CASRIAVPNQPQHF	TGTGCCAGCAGGATCGCAGTCCCCAATCAGCCCCAGCATTTT
TRBV3-1/TRBV3-2	NA	NA	TRBJ2-7	CASSQDLRGHEQYF	TGTGCCAGCAGCCAAGATTTGCGGGGCCACGAGCAGTACTTC
TRBV6-5	once	TRBD1	TRBJ1-6	CASSPDRDRNSPLHF	TGTGCCAGCAGTCCTGACAGGGATCGTAATTCACCCCTCCACTTT
TRBV6-5	NA	NA	TRBJ1-1	CASSYNRNTEAFF	TGTGCCAGCAGTTACAACAGGAACACTGAAGCTTTCTTT
TRBV19	NA	NA	TRBJ2-7	CASSKQNGAFYEQYF	TGTGCCAGTAGCAAACAGAATGGGGCATTTTACGAGCAGTACTTC
TRBV7-9	NA	NA	TRBJ1-4	CASSAGLSGEKLFF	TGTGCCAGCAGCGCGGGATTGTCAGGGGAAAAACTGTTTTTT
TRBV24-1	once	NA	TRBJ2-3	CATSEPQGPTDTQYF	TGTGCCACCAGTGAGCCACAGGGACCCACAGATACGCAGTATTTT
TRBV6-6	NA	TRBD1	TRBJ1-1	CASSYTDRGGTEAFF	TGTGCCAGCAGTTACACAGACAGGGGGGGCACTGAAGCTTTCTTT
TRBV7-2	NA	NA	TRBJ1-2	CASSTYRDNYGYTF	TGTGCCAGCAGCACTTACAGGGATAACTATGGCTACACCTTC
TRBV2	NA	TRBD1	TRBJ2-5	CASSRDRVLEETQYF	TGTGCCAGCAGCCGGGACAGGGTGTTGGAAGAGACCCAGTACTTC
TRBV6-4	NA	TRBD1	TRBJ2-7	CASSDPRTGGGEQYF	TGTGCCAGCAGTGACCCCCGGACAGGGGGTGGCGAGCAGTACTTC
TRBV2	NA	NA	TRBJ2-7	CARGGQSSYEQYF	TGTGCCAGGGGGGGACAGAGCTCCTACGAGCAGTACTTC
TRBV20-1	NA	NA	TRBJ1-1	CSATDTAKGVNTEAFF	TGCAGTGCTACTGACACAGCCAAAGGGGTGAACACTGAAGCTTTCTTT
TRBV25-1	NA	TRBD1	TRBJ2-1	CASGDYGQGGNEQFF	TGTGCCAGCGGTGATTACGGACAGGGGGGAAATGAGCAGTTCTTC
TRBV21-1	NA	NA	TRBJ2-3	CASSIGERGGVDTQYF	TGTGCCAGCAGCATAGGGGAGAGGGGGGGCGTAGATACGCAGTATTTT
TRBV12-3/TRBV12-4	NA	NA	TRBJ2-7	CASSFGLYEQYF	TGTGCCAGCAGTTTTGGACTCTACGAGCAGTACTTC
TRBV4-1	NA	NA	TRBJ1-1	CASSQIGQFRAFF	TGCGCCAGCAGCCAAATAGGACAGTTCAGAGCTTTCTTT
TRBV3-1/TRBV3-2	few	TRBD1	TRBJ1-2	CASSLGQRNYGYTF	TGTGCCAGCAGCCTGGGACAGCGGAACTATGGCTACACCTTC
TRBV28	NA	NA	TRBJ2-3	CATLTGFTDTQYF	TGTGCAACATTGACAGGATTCACAGATACGCAGTATTTT
TRBV9	NA	TRBD1	TRBJ1-3	CASSPDRAGNTIYF	TGTGCCAGCAGCCCAGACAGGGCTGGAAACACCATATATTTT
TRBV19	once	TRBD1	TRBJ1-5	CASSYGTGGQPQHF	TGTGCCAGTAGTTACGGGACAGGGGGTCAGCCCCAGCATTTT
TRBV18	NA	NA	TRBJ2-7	CASSRDSYEQYF	TGTGCCAGCTCGAGGGACTCCTACGAGCAGTACTTC
TRBV11-1	NA	NA	TRBJ2-7	CASRYLFEEGYEQYF	TGTGCCAGCAGGTACCTATTTGAGGAGGGGTACGAGCAGTACTTC
TRBV13	NA	TRBD2	TRBJ2-7	CASSQTPRLAGGSEQYF	TGTGCCAGCAGCCAGACACCCCGACTAGCGGGGGGGAGTGAGCAGTACTTC
TRBV30	NA	NA	TRBJ1-5	CAWSPTRWENQPQHF	TGTGCCTGGAGTCCCACCCGATGGGAGAATCAGCCCCAGCATTTT
TRBV3-1/TRBV3-2	once	NA	TRBJ1-2	CASSFTNRGGYTF	TGTGCCAGCAGCTTTACCAATCGCGGGGGCTACACCTTC
TRBV5-6	NA	NA	TRBJ1-1	CASSLDPWDTEAFF	TGTGCCAGCAGCCTAGACCCGTGGGACACTGAAGCTTTCTTT
TRBV4-2	NA	NA	TRBJ2-3	CASSQESAPRTDTQYF	TGTGCCAGCAGCCAAGAAAGCGCCCCCCGCACAGATACGCAGTATTTT
TRBV7-9	once	NA	TRBJ1-2	CASSQSGRDKLYGYTF	TGTGCCAGCAGTCAAAGCGGCCGGGACAAACTCTATGGCTACACCTTC
TRBV2	NA	NA	TRBJ2-1	CASLQQTGRNEQFF	TGTGCCAGCCTACAACAGACAGGCAGGAATGAGCAGTTCTTC
TRBV7-2	NA	NA	TRBJ1-1	CASSLGQGLGEAFF	TGTGCCAGCAGCTTAGGGCAGGGTCTGGGGGAAGCTTTCTTT
TRBV2	NA	NA	TRBJ2-7	CASSGTFYEQYF	TGTGCCAGCAGTGGGACTTTCTACGAGCAGTACTTC
TRBV19	NA	TRBD1	TRBJ1-4	CASRGQGGNEKLFF	TGTGCCAGTAGGGGACAGGGCGGGAATGAAAAACTGTTTTTT
TRBV5-1	NA	NA	TRBJ2-7	CASSTGQSNEQYF	TGCGCCAGCAGCACCGGACAGAGTAACGAGCAGTACTTC
TRBV20-1	NA	TRBD2	TRBJ2-2	CSASDTSGPNTGELFF	TGCAGTGCTAGTGATACTAGCGGCCCGAACACCGGGGAGCTGTTTTTT